This TCR beta chain was recorded in a study of shared clonotypes between healthy human individuals. Overall study: Each donor had three CD4 naive, three CD4 memory, two CD8 naive and one CD8 memory plate.

TCRdb keeps only in-frame clones here, not all; method: immunoSEQ multiplex PCR. Of around 1.1 million clones in the sample, roughly 80% were seen once. Adults of Caucasian background living in Nashville, Tennessee made up all donors. The CDR3 is 14 residues long. Per the germline V gene, CDR1 is SGHNT and CDR2 is YENEEA. The V and J ends lost 5 bases and 1 base respectively, with 9 bases between them. The rearrangement joins TRBV11-3 to TRBJ2-4; TRBD2 might be the D (6 bases). Sequenced material: memory CD4+ T cells from PBMCs. The subset here: CD45RA-negative fraction. The sequence came from a man younger than 35 in good health. Some clones in this sample may be carry-over from other donors' samples. Here the CDR3 reads CASSLSGAKNIQYF. The CDR3 nucleotides are TGTGCCAGCAGCCTCAGCGGGGCCAAAAACATTCAGTACTTC.